This T cell receptor (beta chain) was sequenced for a study of T cell changes during pregnancy in multiple sclerosis. Sequencing used immunoSEQ multiplex PCR; TCRdb keeps in-frame clones, though not all of them. The top ten hold roughly 3.5% of the sample, which has around 85,000 clones, about nine tenths seen once. The V gene lost 0 bases and the J gene lost 10 bases, with 11 bases spanning the gap. Germline lookup yields CDR1 LNHNV and CDR2 YYDKDF (reference sequence). CDR3 length equals 13 residues. The sequences come from PBMCs, collected in the first trimester of pregnancy. The receptor was isolated from a female donor in good health, serving as a control in a pregnancy study. Some clones in this sample may be carry-over from other donors' samples. The chain recombines TRBV15 with TRBJ2-3; D possibly corresponds to TRBD1 (5 bases). CDR3 nucleotides: TGTGCCACCAGCAGAGATCGCGAACAGGCGCAGTATTTT. Its translation is CATSRDREQAQYF.